Listed below are T cell receptor beta chains from one sample, sequenced in a study of CD8+ T cells in alopecia areata. Here immunoSEQ multiplex PCR was the method, and the copy in TCRdb shows in-frame clones only, minus some. The sample includes about 130,000 clones, about 47% seen only once; the top ten take roughly 20%. Material: CD8+ T cells sorted from blood, obtained at week 0. The receptors were gathered from a human donor with alopecia areata. Both conserved end residues are part of each CDR3. A D gene is named only where the DNA matches it firmly. Some rows mark clone size as missing; the rest say once, few, many or name a class of expanded clone.

abundance	d_gene	v_gene	j_gene	CDR3aa	CDR3nt
NA	NA	TRBV9	TRBJ2-7	CASSVASGPSYEQYF	TGTGCCAGCAGCGTAGCCAGCGGGCCCTCCTACGAGCAGTACTTC
few	NA	TRBV29-1	TRBJ1-2	CSVVPGQGYGYTF	TGCAGCGTCGTCCCGGGACAAGGCTATGGCTACACCTTC
few	NA	TRBV29-1	TRBJ1-2	CSVGKDRNPYGYTF	TGCAGCGTTGGAAAGGACAGAAACCCCTATGGCTACACCTTC
few	NA	TRBV7-8	TRBJ2-1	CASSLGFGASSSYNEQFF	TGTGCCAGCAGTTTAGGGTTCGGGGCTTCGAGCTCCTACAATGAGCAGTTCTTC
NA	NA	TRBV27	TRBJ2-6	CASSSFTSGGRDKHSGANVLTF	TGTGCCAGCAGTTCCTTCACCAGCGGAGGTAGGGATAAACACTCTGGGGCCAACGTCCTGACTTTC
NA	NA	TRBV7-3	TRBJ1-1	CASSLEGPGTEAFF	TGTGCCAGCAGCTTAGAGGGCCCCGGGACAGAAGCTTTCTTT
many	NA	TRBV2	TRBJ2-7	CASSENPRAYEQYF	TGTGCCAGCAGTGAAAACCCCAGGGCCTACGAGCAGTACTTC
once	NA	TRBV4-3	TRBJ2-7	CASSQDRLRGAIYEQYF	TGCGCCAGCAGCCAAGATAGACTCCGGGGGGCTATCTACGAGCAGTACTTC
once	TRBD2	TRBV4-3	TRBJ2-3	CASSPSGVRDTQYF	TGCGCCAGCAGCCCTAGCGGGGTGAGGGATACGCAGTATTTT
NA	NA	TRBV29-1	TRBJ2-2	CSVVEGPTGELFF	TGCAGCGTTGTTGAGGGGCCCACCGGGGAGCTGTTTTTT
NA	TRBD2	TRBV6-1	TRBJ2-3	CASSEERGGTDTQYF	TGTGCCAGCAGTGAAGAGCGGGGGGGCACAGATACGCAGTATTTT
NA	TRBD2	TRBV7-6	TRBJ2-2	CASSPEAGGTGELFF	TGTGCCAGCAGCCCAGAGGCGGGGGGCACCGGGGAGCTGTTTTTT
once	NA	TRBV5-6	TRBJ2-7	CASSLAGQRDEQYF	TGTGCCAGCAGCTTGGCGGGACAACGAGACGAGCAGTACTTC
NA	NA	TRBV29-1	TRBJ2-7	CSVEFVGGPSYEQYF	TGCAGCGTTGAATTTGTTGGGGGGCCGTCCTACGAGCAGTACTTC
NA	TRBD1	TRBV7-6	TRBJ1-2	CATSPTGAEGYTF	TGTGCCACCTCCCCGACAGGGGCGGAAGGCTACACCTTC
NA	TRBD1	TRBV7-8	TRBJ1-2	CASSFSLQGPNGYTF	TGTGCCAGCAGCTTTTCCCTACAGGGGCCTAACGGCTACACCTTC
NA	NA	TRBV4-1	TRBJ1-4	CASSQGEGVYEKLFF	TGCGCCAGCAGCCAAGGAGAAGGAGTGTATGAAAAACTGTTTTTT
NA	NA	TRBV5-1	TRBJ2-1	CASSLAMNEQFF	TGCGCCAGCAGCTTGGCGATGAATGAGCAGTTCTTC
NA	NA	TRBV4-3	TRBJ2-7	CASSQDVSGADEQYF	TGCGCCAGCAGCCAAGATGTATCGGGGGCGGACGAGCAGTACTTC
NA	NA	TRBV29-1	TRBJ1-2	CSVEDPREQDYGYTF	TGCAGCGTTGAAGATCCCCGGGAACAGGACTATGGCTACACCTTC
NA	NA	TRBV7-8	TRBJ2-5	CASSLVTGYLETQYF	TGTGCCAGCAGCTTAGTTACAGGGTACTTGGAGACCCAGTACTTC
once	TRBD2	TRBV2	TRBJ2-7	CASMGTSGGYEQYF	TGTGCCAGCATGGGGACTAGCGGGGGCTACGAGCAGTACTTC
NA	TRBD2	TRBV4-1	TRBJ2-5	CASSQGREGRETQYF	TGCGCCAGCAGCCAAGGAAGGGAGGGGCGGGAGACCCAGTACTTC
NA	NA	TRBV30	TRBJ2-1	CAWSVASMVQFF	TGTGCCTGGAGTGTGGCCAGCATGGTGCAGTTCTTC
once	NA	TRBV30	TRBJ1-1	CAWNPDGGEAFF	TGTGCCTGGAACCCGGACGGGGGAGAAGCTTTCTTT
NA	NA	TRBV15	TRBJ1-5	CATSPGTGNQPQHF	TGTGCCACCAGCCCGGGCACGGGCAATCAGCCCCAGCATTTT
few	NA	TRBV5-1	TRBJ1-1	CASSLEPRYTEAFF	TGCGCCAGCAGCTTGGAACCCCGTTACACTGAAGCTTTCTTT
NA	TRBD2	TRBV5-4	TRBJ2-5	CASSVLAGGRETQYF	TGTGCCAGCAGCGTTCTAGCGGGGGGACGAGAGACCCAGTACTTC
NA	NA	TRBV7-9	TRBJ2-4	CASSLQDLHIQYF	TGTGCCAGCAGCTTGCAGGACCTGCACATTCAGTACTTC
NA	NA	TRBV29-1	TRBJ2-1	CSVEEASGEQFF	TGCAGCGTTGAAGAGGCAAGCGGTGAGCAGTTCTTC
few	TRBD1	TRBV6-5	TRBJ1-1	CASSSGGLGTEAFF	TGTGCCAGCAGTTCAGGGGGCCTGGGCACTGAAGCTTTCTTT
NA	NA	TRBV4-1	TRBJ1-6	CASSRSPSGQGNSPLHF	TGCGCCAGCAGCAGGAGCCCCTCGGGACAAGGAAATTCACCCCTCCACTTT
few	NA	TRBV5-7	TRBJ2-3	CASITTGRDTQYF	TGTGCCAGCATCACGACTGGGAGGGATACGCAGTATTTT
NA	NA	TRBV6-5	TRBJ1-5	CASSPSGLGPQHF	TGTGCCAGCAGTCCCTCAGGGCTTGGGCCCCAGCATTTT
NA	NA	TRBV30	TRBJ1-1	CAWTGGLNTEAFF	TGTGCCTGGACGGGGGGATTGAACACTGAAGCTTTCTTT
NA	TRBD1	TRBV4-3	TRBJ1-1	CASSQDRESEAFF	TGCGCCAGCAGCCAGGACAGGGAAAGTGAAGCTTTCTTT
few	NA	TRBV19	TRBJ2-7	CASSTGTYEQYF	TGTGCCAGTAGTACTGGGACCTACGAGCAGTACTTC
NA	NA	TRBV13	TRBJ2-7	CASSLSTGYEQYF	TGTGCCAGCAGCTTATCTACAGGGTACGAGCAGTACTTC
few	NA	TRBV4-1	TRBJ1-1	CASSPGRMNTEAFF	TGCGCCAGCAGCCCTGGACGGATGAACACTGAAGCTTTCTTT
NA	TRBD1	TRBV29-1	TRBJ2-7	CSVEGGTGVYEQYF	TGCAGCGTTGAAGGCGGGACAGGGGTCTACGAGCAGTACTTC
few	NA	TRBV30	TRBJ2-3	CACFKGTDTQYF	TGTGCCTGCTTCAAAGGCACAGATACGCAGTATTTT
NA	TRBD1	TRBV11-2	TRBJ2-3	CASSNRGSTDTQYF	TGTGCCAGCAGCAACAGGGGAAGCACAGATACGCAGTATTTT
NA	TRBD1	TRBV5-1	TRBJ2-7	CASTPGQGVYEQYF	TGCGCCAGCACCCCGGGCCAGGGGGTCTACGAGCAGTACTTC
NA	NA	TRBV15	TRBJ2-5	CATSRDRSLGETQYF	TGTGCCACCAGCAGAGATCGAAGTCTCGGGGAGACCCAGTACTTC